A single sample gave rise to the 17 T cell receptor beta chains below, sequenced in a study of blood T cells in healthy people across ages (dated by TCRdb to between 2015 and 2017). The library relied on 5' RACE. Sequencing used an Illumina HiSeq 2500. A second about 7 to 12 cycle PCR used a sample-barcoded 5' primer and a J-beta primer mix. Starting from the raw public reads, TCRdb applied fastp trimming at Q25, assembled clones with MiXCR and retained in-frame beta chains. Every CDR3 protein is listed once, alongside the most common genes and DNA of its rows. For this sample there are about 670,000 distinct CDR3 sequences; approximately 52% appear just once. The ten largest clones take up approximately 13% of the sample. Sequencing used blood. These TCRs come from a woman aged 80 or older in good health.

This clonotype has at least ten counts. For the CDR3, the DNA is TGTGCCAGCAGCTTCACTAGCGGGGTTTCGCAGTATTTT. Residues: CASSFTSGVSQYF. The chain joins TRBV7-2 to TRBJ2-3; the match to TRBD2 covers 10 bases. This CDR3 is built from 13 residues. Trimming at V came to 3 bases and at J to 10 bases, leaving 4 bases not matched to a gene. Germline V CDR1 and CDR2: SGHTA, FQGNSA.

This clonotype has a handful of counts. The chain recombines TRBV10-3 with TRBJ2-3; TRBD1 matches 8 bases. V lost 0 bases, J lost 3 bases, and 5 bases stayed unmatched. The CDR3 is made up of 16 amino acids. Germline CDR1 reads ENHRY; CDR2 reads SYGVKD. CDR3 sequence reads: CAISESEGQGTDTQYF. The CDR3 region has the DNA TGTGCCATCAGTGAGTCAGAAGGACAGGGAACAGATACGCAGTATTTT.

Points on this clonotype: Mismatch with germline at one junction end may stem from a read error. CDR3 in amino acids: CSVGQEGNTGEPFF. CDR3 in DNA: TGCAGCGTTGGCCAGGAAGGAAACACCGGGGAGCCGTTTTTT. The chain combines TRBV29-1 with TRBJ2-2, with D possibly being TRBD2 (5 bases). CDR1 is SQVTM, CDR2 ANQGSEA, per germline. The CDR3 contains 14 residues.

Only a few counts were recorded for this clonotype. This sequence joins TRBV5-1 and TRBJ1-4; D not resolved. This CDR3 has 14 amino acids. Germline V lookup: CDR1 SGHRS, CDR2 YFSETQ. V shed 5 bases and J shed 7 bases, with 15 bases lying between them. CDR3 protein: CASRSASTSEKLFF. CDR3 coding DNA: TGCGCCAGCAGGTCCGCATCGACAAGTGAAAAACTGTTTTTT.

This clonotype was recorded a few times. The chain uses TRBV2 and TRBJ2-1; D is unclear. The CDR3 loop spans 13 amino acids. Germline CDR1 is SNHLY and CDR2 is FYNNEI. V was trimmed by 4 bases and J by 5 bases, leaving 9 bases between them. The CDR3 region is CASSGGRDNEQFF. The CDR3 nucleotides read TGTGCCAGCAGTGGTGGGCGAGACAATGAGCAGTTCTTC. Drawing the rest from reference TRBV2 and TRBJ2-1, the complete variable domain is EPEVTQTPSHQVTQMGQEVILRCVPISNHLYFYWYRQILGQKVEFLVSFYNNEISEKSEIFDDQFSVERPDGSNFTLKIRSTKLEDSAMYFCASSGGRDNEQFFGPGTRLTVL.

The chain has TRBV11-1 and TRBJ1-1, with TRBD1 identical over 9 bases. This CDR3 contains 14 residues. Trimming cost V 4 bases and J 5 bases; bases outside gene matches: 5. Germline CDR1 and CDR2: SGHAT and FQDESV (reference sequence). DNA of the CDR3: TGTGCCAGCAGCTACACAGGGGGCAGAACTGAAGCTTTCTTT. Its translation is CASSYTGGRTEAFF.

As regards this clonotype: Just one base apart from a much larger clone, this may be a read error. V is TRBV6-5 and J is TRBJ1-2, with D hard to call. The germline V gene has CDR1 MNHEY and CDR2 SVGAGI. This CDR3 has 14 residues. The CDR3 bases are TGTGCCAGCAGTGACTCGAAGAGTAACTATGGCTACACCTTC. This encodes CASSDSKSNYGYTF.

The rearrangement links TRBV20-1 to TRBJ2-2; 10 bases agree with TRBD1. This CDR3 is 14 amino acids long. Germline assignment: CDR1 DFQATT and CDR2 SNEGSKA (reference sequence). Germline trimming cut 6 bases from V and 7 bases from J; bases unmatched to any gene: 8. The CDR3 region is CSAPGQGIGGELFF. DNA of the CDR3: TGCAGTGCCCCGGGACAGGGGATCGGCGGGGAGCTGTTTTTT.

This chain uses TRBV12-3 or TRBV12-4 with TRBJ2-1; TRBD2 matches 7 bases. Trimming removed 0 bases from V and 5 bases from J; junction bases left unmatched: 7. The CDR3 length is 16 residues. The CDR3 nucleotides are TGTGCCAGCAGTTTAGCCGGGAGGTCTCCAAACAATGAGCAGTTCTTC. Translated, it gives CASSLAGRSPNNEQFF.

The rearrangement links TRBV10-3 to TRBJ2-6; D might be TRBD1 (6 bases). The CDR3 sequence is 19 residues long. In germline, CDR1 is ENHRY, CDR2 SYGVKD. V was pared by 6 bases and J by 0 bases, with 21 bases between. DNA for the CDR3: TGTGCCATCAGCCGGGACATGAAAAGGGGTTTCTCTGGGGCCAACGTCCTGACTTTC. As protein: CAISRDMKRGFSGANVLTF.

This clonotype was seen only a few times. This chain links TRBV30 with TRBJ2-3; D possibly corresponds to TRBD2 (6 bases). The V gene's germline CDR1 is GTSNPN and CDR2 SVGIG (reference sequence). V lost 2 bases and J lost 5, with 11 bases in between. CDR3 length: 13 residues. The CDR3 sequence is CAWSHGGKDTQYF. The CDR3 nucleotides read TGTGCCTGGAGTCACGGGGGAAAAGATACGCAGTATTTT.

This clonotype occurred many times. V is TRBV10-3 and J is TRBJ2-3; 10 nucleotides line up with TRBD2. CDR1 is ENHRY and CDR2 is SYGVKD in the germline V gene. The V and J ends lost 0 bases and 3 bases, in that order; junction bases with no gene match: 3. The CDR3 contains 16 residues. The CDR3 sequence: CAISESLAGVTDTQYF. The CDR3 DNA follows: TGTGCCATCAGTGAGTCGCTAGCGGGGGTTACAGATACGCAGTATTTT.

This clonotype has a handful of counts. The genes are TRBV4-2 and TRBJ2-2; no firm D call. CDR1 LGHNA and CDR2 YNFKEQ come from the germline V gene. The CDR3 extends over 12 amino acids. Trimming removed 1 base from V and 7 bases from J, with 4 bases in between. The chain's CDR3 is CASSQVLGELFF. Written as DNA, the CDR3 is TGTGCCAGCAGCCAAGTGCTCGGGGAGCTGTTTTTT.

Concerning this clonotype: Germline is not matched at one junction end, which may reflect a read error. V gene TRBV25-1 combines with J gene TRBJ2-1, with D possibly being TRBD1 (6 bases). CDR3 length: 13 residues. CDR1 is MGHDK, CDR2 SYGVNS, per germline. CDR3 DNA: TGTGCCAGCTATCCCGCCCAGGGGAATGGGCAGTTCTTC. This codes for CASYPAQGNGQFF.

As for this clonotype: It may be a read error: a sequence one base away is much more abundant. The gene calls are TRBV12-3 or TRBV12-4 and TRBJ2-1; the D is unclear. The J call may be wrong; the DNA end is better matched by TRBJ2-7. The CDR3 extends over 14 amino acids. The CDR3 sequence is CASSLRVVGNEQYF. CDR3 coding DNA: TGTGCCAGCAGTTTAAGGGTGGTGGGGAATGAGCAGTACTTC.

This clonotype was found a few times. The chain uses TRBV12-3 or TRBV12-4 and TRBJ1-3; tentatively, D is TRBD1 (6 bases). CDR3 length: 16 residues. V shed 5 bases and J shed 3 bases, with 17 bases lying between them. The CDR3 DNA reads as TGTGCCAGCAGTATACCCGGGACATTGGGTGGAAACACCATATATTTT. Its protein product is CASSIPGTLGGNTIYF.

With regard to this clonotype: A read error may explain this, as a much larger clone is one base away. The chain joins TRBV7-9 to TRBJ1-2; 11 nucleotides match TRBD1. The CDR3 consists of 16 residues. Germline V CDR1 and CDR2: SEHNR, FQNEAQ (reference sequence). V was clipped by 6 bases and J by 7 bases; unmatched bases: 13. The CDR3 region is CASSSLLGQGAGGYTF. CDR3 sequence (DNA): TGTGCCAGCAGTTCGCTTCTTGGACAGGGGGCAGGTGGCTACACCTTC.